Sequencing of this T cell receptor beta chain was carried out in a study of OX40 agonist ivuxolimab in advanced cancers. Background on the study: Treatment received earlier with anti-PD-1, anti-PD-L1 or anti-CTLA-4 agents was allowed, and less than 45% had some.

Trimming took 0 bases from V and 3 from J; bases not matched to a gene: 12. Germline-derived CDR1 and CDR2 are LNHDA and SQIVND (reference sequence). This CDR3 spans 19 amino acids. Repertoires were generated with immunoSEQ multiplex PCR, while TCRdb's copy carries only in-frame clones and drops some. This table has approximately 90,000 clones, roughly 88% appearing once. Here the sequenced sample was CD4+ or CD8+ T cells sorted from blood, taken in a trial of the OX40 agonist ivuxolimab. The genes are TRBV19 and TRBJ1-5, with 9 bases matching TRBD1. The receptor comes from an adult with an advanced solid tumor such as melanoma, head and neck, liver or kidney cancer. Written as DNA, the CDR3 is TGTGCCAGTAGTATAGACGTGGGGCGGACAGGGGCGACCAATCAGCCCCAGCATTTT. This gives the protein CASSIDVGRTGATNQPQHF. The full variable domain, rest sourced from reference TRBV19 and TRBJ1-5, is DGGITQSPKYLFRKEGQNVTLSCEQNLNHDAMYWYRQDPGQGLRLIYYSQIVNDFQKGDIAEGYSVSREKKESFPLTVTSAQKNPTAFYLCASSIDVGRTGATNQPQHFGDGTRLSIL.